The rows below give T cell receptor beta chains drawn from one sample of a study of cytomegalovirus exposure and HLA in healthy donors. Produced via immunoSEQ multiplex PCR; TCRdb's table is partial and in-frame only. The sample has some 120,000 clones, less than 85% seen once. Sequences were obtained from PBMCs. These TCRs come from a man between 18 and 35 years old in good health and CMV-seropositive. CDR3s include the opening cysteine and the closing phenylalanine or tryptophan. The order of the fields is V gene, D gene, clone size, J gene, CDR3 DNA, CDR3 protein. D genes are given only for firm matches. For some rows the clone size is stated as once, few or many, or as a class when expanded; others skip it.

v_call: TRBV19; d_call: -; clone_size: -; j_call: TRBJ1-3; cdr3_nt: TGTGCCAGTAGTCCTGGGAGCCTACCCTCTGGAAACACCATATATTTT; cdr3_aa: CASSPGSLPSGNTIYF
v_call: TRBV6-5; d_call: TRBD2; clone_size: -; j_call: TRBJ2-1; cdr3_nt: TGTGCCACCCGGGCTAGCGGGGGTCTGGCAAATGAGCAGTTCTTC; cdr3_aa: CATRASGGLANEQFF
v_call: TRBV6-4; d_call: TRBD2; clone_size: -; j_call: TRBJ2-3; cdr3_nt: TGTGCCAGCAGTGTCGGGACTAGCGGGGGCACAGATACGCAGTATTTT; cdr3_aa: CASSVGTSGGTDTQYF
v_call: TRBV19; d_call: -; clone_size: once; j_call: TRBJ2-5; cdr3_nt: TGTGCCAGTAGCCTTAGCGTGGTGGAGACCCAGTACTTC; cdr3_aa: CASSLSVVETQYF
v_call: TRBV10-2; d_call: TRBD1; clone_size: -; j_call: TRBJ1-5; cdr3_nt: TGCGCCAGCGGGGGACAGGGCCAGCCCCAGCATTTT; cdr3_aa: CASGGQGQPQHF
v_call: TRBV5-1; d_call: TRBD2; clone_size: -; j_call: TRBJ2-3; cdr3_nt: TGCGCCAGCAGCCCTGGTAGTAGCGGGGGGGGCTACACAGATACGCAGTATTTT; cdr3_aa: CASSPGSSGGGYTDTQYF
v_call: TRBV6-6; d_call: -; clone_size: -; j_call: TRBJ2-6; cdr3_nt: TGTGCCAGCAGGGACACCTCTGGGGCCAACGTCCTGACTTTC; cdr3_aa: CASRDTSGANVLTF
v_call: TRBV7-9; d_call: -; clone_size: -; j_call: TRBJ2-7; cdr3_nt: TGTGCCAGCAGCCCGACTAGTCGAGAGCAGTACTTC; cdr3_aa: CASSPTSREQYF
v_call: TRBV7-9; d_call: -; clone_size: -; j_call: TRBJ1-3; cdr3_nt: TGTGCCAGCAGCCATACGACGATACAGCGAAACACCATATATTTT; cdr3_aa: CASSHTTIQRNTIYF
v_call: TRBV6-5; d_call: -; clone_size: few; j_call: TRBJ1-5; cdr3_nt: TGTGCCAGCAGCCAGACAGGTGGTAGCAATCAGCCCCAGCATTTT; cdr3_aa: CASSQTGGSNQPQHF
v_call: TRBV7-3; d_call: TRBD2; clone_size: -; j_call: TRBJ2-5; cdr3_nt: TGTGCCAGCAGCTTAACGGGCCAGCGGGGGGCTCAAGAGACCCAGTACTTC; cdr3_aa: CASSLTGQRGAQETQYF
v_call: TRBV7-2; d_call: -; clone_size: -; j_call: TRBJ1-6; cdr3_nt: TGTGCCAGCAGCGCCACTAGCTATAATTCACCCCTCCACTTT; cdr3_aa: CASSATSYNSPLHF
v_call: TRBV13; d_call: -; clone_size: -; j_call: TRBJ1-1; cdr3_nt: TGTGCCAGCAGGGGGGGGGCAGGGCGTAACACTGAAGCTTTCTTT; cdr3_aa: CASRGGAGRNTEAFF
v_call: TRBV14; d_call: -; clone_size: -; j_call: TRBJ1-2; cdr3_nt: TGTGCCAGCAGTCCAGGGATGAACTATGGCTACACCTTC; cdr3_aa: CASSPGMNYGYTF
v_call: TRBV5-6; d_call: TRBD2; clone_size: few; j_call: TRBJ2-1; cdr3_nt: TGTGCCAGCAGCTTTTATTTGGGCGGGGGGGGCTACAATGAGCAGTTCTTC; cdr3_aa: CASSFYLGGGGYNEQFF
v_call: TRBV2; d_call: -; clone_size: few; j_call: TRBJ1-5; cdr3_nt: TGTGCCAGCAGCCCCGCGTCCCTCAATCAGCCCCAGCATTTT; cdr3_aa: CASSPASLNQPQHF
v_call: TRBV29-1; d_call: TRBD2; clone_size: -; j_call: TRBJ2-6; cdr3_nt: TGCAGCTACCGGGGCGGGAGTTCTGGGGCCAACGTCCTGACTTTC; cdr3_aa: CSYRGGSSGANVLTF
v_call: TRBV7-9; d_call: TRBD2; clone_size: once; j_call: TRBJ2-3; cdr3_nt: TGTGCCAGCAGCTTTTTCCCAGTCGGGAGGGTTATTGATACGCAGTATTTT; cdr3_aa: CASSFFPVGRVIDTQYF
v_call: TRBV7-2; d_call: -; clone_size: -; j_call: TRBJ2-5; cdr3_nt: TGTGCCAGCAGCTCCCTCGAGGACATCCTAGTGGGCCAAGAGACCCAGTACTTC; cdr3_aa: CASSSLEDILVGQETQYF
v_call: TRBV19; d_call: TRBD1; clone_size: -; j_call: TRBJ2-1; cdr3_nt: TGTGCCAGTAGCAAAGGGACAGGGGGCTGGGATGAGCAGTTCTTC; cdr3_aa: CASSKGTGGWDEQFF
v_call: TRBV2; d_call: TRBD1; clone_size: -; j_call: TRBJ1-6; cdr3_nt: TGTGCCAGCAGTCTTCAGGGGGCTAGTTCACCCCTCCACTTT; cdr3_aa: CASSLQGASSPLHF
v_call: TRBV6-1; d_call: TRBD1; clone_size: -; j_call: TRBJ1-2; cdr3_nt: TGTGCCAGCTACGGCTGGACAGGGGAAGAGTGGGGCTACACCTTC; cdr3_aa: CASYGWTGEEWGYTF
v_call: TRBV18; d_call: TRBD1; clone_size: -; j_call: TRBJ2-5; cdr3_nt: TGTGCCAGCTCACGCTCATCCAGTGGGACAGACCTAGAGACCCAGTACTTC; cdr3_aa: CASSRSSSGTDLETQYF
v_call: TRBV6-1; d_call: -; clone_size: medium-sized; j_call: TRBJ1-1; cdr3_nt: TGTGCCAGCAGCCTCGGGGGGTTGGCCACTGAAGCTTTCTTT; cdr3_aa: CASSLGGLATEAFF
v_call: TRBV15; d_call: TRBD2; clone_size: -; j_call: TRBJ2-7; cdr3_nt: TGTGCCACCAGCAGAGATCGTGTATCGCGGGGGGGAGAGCAGTACTTC; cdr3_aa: CATSRDRVSRGGEQYF
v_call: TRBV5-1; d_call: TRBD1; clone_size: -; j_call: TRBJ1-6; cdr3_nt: TGCGCCAGCAGCGACCGGACAGGGGTCAATTCACCCCTCCACTTT; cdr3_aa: CASSDRTGVNSPLHF
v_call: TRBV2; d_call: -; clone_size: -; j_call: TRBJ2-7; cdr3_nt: TGTGCCAGCAGTACCCGGGACTACGAGCAGTACTTC; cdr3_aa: CASSTRDYEQYF
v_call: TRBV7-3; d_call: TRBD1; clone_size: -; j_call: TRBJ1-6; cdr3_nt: TGTGCCAGCAGCTTGTTAGGGATGGACAGGCCCGACCCTTATAATTCACCCCTCCACTTT; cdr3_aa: CASSLLGMDRPDPYNSPLHF
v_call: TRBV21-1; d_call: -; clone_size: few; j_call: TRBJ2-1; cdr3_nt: TGTGCCAGCAGATTAGGGGGCCGGTACAATGAGCAGTTCTTC; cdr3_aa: CASRLGGRYNEQFF
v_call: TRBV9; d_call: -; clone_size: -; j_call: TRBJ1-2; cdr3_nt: TGTGCCAGCCACGGGGACTATGGCTACACCTTC; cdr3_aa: CASHGDYGYTF
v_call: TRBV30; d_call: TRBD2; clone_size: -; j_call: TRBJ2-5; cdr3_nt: TGTGCCTGGAGTTTTTTGCGGGGGGGGCAAGAGACCCAGTACTTC; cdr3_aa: CAWSFLRGGQETQYF
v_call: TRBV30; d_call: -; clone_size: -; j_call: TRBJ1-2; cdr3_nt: TGTGCCTGGAGTGTATCGGGGGGCTACACCTTC; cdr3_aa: CAWSVSGGYTF
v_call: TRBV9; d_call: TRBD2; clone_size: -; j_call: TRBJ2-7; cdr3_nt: TGTGCCAGCAGCGTAGCCGGGGGGACCAACTACGAGCAGTACTTC; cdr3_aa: CASSVAGGTNYEQYF
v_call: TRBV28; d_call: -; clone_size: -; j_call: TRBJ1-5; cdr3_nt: TGTGCCAGCAGGGCAGTTAATCAGCCCCAGCATTTT; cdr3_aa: CASRAVNQPQHF
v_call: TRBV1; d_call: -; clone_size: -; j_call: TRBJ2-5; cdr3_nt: TGCACCAGCAGCCAAGATCTGACTAGCGGGGGGTTGAAAGAGACCCAGTACTTC; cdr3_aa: CTSSQDLTSGGLKETQYF
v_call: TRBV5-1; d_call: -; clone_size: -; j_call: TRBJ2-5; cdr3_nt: TGCGCCAGCAGCTTGGTCGCCAGAGGAGAGACCCAGTACTTC; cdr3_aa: CASSLVARGETQYF
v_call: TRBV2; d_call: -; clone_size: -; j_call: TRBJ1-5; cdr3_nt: TGTGCCGGACTGGAACGAGAAAACGAGCATTTT; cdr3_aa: CAGLERENEHF
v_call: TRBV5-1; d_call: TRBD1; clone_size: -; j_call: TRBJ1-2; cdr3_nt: TGCGCCAGCAGCCCTGGGACAGGTCCCGCCTATGGCTACACCTTC; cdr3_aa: CASSPGTGPAYGYTF
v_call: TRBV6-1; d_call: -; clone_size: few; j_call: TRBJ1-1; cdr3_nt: TGTGCCAGCAGCCTGACAGGAACTGAAGCTTTCTTT; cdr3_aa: CASSLTGTEAFF
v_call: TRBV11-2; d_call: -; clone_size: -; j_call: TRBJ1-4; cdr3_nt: TGTGCCAGCAGCTTAGTCGGGATTAATGAAAAACTGTTTTTT; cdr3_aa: CASSLVGINEKLFF
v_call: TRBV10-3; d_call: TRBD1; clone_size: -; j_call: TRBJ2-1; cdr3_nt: TGTGCCATCAGTGATACAGGGGGATCCTACAATGAGCAGTTCTTC; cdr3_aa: CAISDTGGSYNEQFF
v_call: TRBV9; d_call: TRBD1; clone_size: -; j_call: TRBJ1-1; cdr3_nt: TGTGCCAGCAGCAGGGACAGGGGGTATACTATGAACACTGAAGCTTTCTTT; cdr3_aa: CASSRDRGYTMNTEAFF
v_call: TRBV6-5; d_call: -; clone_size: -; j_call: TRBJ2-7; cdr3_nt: TGTGCCACCTCACTTCTAAGCTCCTACGAGCAGTACTTC; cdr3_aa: CATSLLSSYEQYF
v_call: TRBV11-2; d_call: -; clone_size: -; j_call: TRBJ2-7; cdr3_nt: TGTGCCAGCAGCTTAGAGGCGGGACCAACTTACGAGCAGTACTTC; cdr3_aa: CASSLEAGPTYEQYF
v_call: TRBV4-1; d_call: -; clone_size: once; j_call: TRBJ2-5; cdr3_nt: TGCGCCAGCAGCCCGACAATCGCAGGGGTTGAAGAGACCCAGTACTTC; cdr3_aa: CASSPTIAGVEETQYF
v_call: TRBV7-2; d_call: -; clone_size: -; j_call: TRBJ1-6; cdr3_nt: TGTGCCAGCAGCTTTACTTATATCCCAAAAACACCCCTCCACTTT; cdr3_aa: CASSFTYIPKTPLHF